This record covers a single T cell receptor (beta chain). The antigen is not known. Some clones are missing from TCRdb's copy, which holds only in-frame ones; the method was immunoSEQ multiplex PCR. The sample carries over 40,000 clones, 83% recorded once. The sample originates from a study of T cell responses to AZD1222 COVID-19 vaccine. Study findings and constraints: Regions left unmutated in variants are reportedly the target of nearly half of spike-specific TCRs.

The germline V gene encodes CDR1 MNHEY and CDR2 SVGAGI. V lost 4 bases to trimming and J lost 5 bases, with 11 bases between them. CDR3 length: 14 residues. The sequencing here drew on peripheral blood, taken on day 0 of AZD1222 vaccination. The receptor comes from an adult in good health. The chain combines TRBV6-5 with TRBJ1-4; no reliable D call. CDR3 sequence: CASSWDGGNEKLFF. The CDR3 DNA follows: TGTGCCAGCAGTTGGGATGGCGGGAATGAAAAACTGTTTTTT.